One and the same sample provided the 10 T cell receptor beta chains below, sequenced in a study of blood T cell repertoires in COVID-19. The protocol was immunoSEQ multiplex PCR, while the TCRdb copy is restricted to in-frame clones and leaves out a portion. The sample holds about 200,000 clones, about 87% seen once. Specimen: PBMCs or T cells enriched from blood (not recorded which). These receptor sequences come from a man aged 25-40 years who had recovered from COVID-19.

CDR3: CASSLDPSGSTDTQYF. The CDR3 bases are TGTGCCAGCAGCTTAGATCCTAGCGGTAGCACAGATACGCAGTATTTT. The V call is TRBV7-9, the J call TRBJ2-3; 7 positions agree with TRBD2. Trimming cost V 1 base and J 0 bases; bases outside gene matches: 4. The germline CDR1 and CDR2 sequences are SEHNR and FQNEAQ (reference sequence). The CDR3 sequence is 16 residues long.

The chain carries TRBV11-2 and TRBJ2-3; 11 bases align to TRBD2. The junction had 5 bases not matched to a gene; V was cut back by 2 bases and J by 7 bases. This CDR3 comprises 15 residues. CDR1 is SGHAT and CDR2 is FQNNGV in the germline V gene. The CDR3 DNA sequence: TGTGCCAGCAGCTTATGGACTAGCGGGCTAAATACGCAGTATTTT. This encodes CASSLWTSGLNTQYF.

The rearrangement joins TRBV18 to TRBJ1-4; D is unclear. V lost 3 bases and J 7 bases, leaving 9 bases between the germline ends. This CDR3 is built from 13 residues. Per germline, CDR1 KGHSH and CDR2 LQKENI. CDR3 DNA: TGTGCCAGCTCACCCGGGGTCGGTGAAAAACTGTTTTTT. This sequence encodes CASSPGVGEKLFF.

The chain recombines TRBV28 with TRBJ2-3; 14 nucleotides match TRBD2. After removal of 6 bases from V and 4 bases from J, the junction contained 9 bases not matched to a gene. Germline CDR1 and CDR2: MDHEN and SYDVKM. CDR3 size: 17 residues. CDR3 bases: TGTGCCAGCAGACTCAAACGACTAGCGGGAGGGCCAGATACGCAGTATTTT. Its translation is CASRLKRLAGGPDTQYF.

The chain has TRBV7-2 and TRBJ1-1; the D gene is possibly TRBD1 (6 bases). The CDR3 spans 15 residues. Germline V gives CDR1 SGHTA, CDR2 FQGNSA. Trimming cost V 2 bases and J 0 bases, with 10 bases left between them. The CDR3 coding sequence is TGTGCCAGCAGCTTACTGGGGGCCGTGAACACTGAAGCTTTCTTT. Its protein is CASSLLGAVNTEAFF.

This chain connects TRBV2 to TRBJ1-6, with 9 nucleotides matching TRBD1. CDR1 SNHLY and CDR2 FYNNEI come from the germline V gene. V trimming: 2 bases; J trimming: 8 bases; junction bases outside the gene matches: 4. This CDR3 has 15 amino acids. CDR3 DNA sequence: TGTGCCAGCAGTGAAAGGGGACAGGGTTATTCACCCCTCCACTTT. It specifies CASSERGQGYSPLHF.

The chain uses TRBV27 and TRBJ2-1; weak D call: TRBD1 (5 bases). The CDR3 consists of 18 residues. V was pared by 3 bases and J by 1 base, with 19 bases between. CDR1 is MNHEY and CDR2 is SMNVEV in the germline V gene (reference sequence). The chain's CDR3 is CASSLSPPDKVSYNEQFF. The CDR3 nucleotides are TGTGCCAGCAGTTTGAGTCCCCCGGACAAGGTATCCTACAATGAGCAGTTCTTC.

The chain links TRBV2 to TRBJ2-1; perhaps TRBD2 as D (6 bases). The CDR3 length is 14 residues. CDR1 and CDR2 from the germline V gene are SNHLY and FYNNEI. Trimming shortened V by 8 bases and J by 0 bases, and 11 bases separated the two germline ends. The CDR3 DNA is TGTGCCAGCTTGGGCGGGGTCTCCTACAATGAGCAGTTCTTC. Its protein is CASLGGVSYNEQFF.

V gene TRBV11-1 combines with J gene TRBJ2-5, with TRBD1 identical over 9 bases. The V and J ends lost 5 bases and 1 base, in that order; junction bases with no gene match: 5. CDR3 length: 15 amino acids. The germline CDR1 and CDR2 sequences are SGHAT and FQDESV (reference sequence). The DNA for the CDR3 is TGTGCCAGCAGCAGAGACAGGGGGTTCCAAGAGACCCAGTACTTC. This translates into CASSRDRGFQETQYF. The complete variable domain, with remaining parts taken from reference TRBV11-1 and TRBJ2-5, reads EAEVAQSPRYKITEKSQAVAFWCDPISGHATLYWYRQILGQGPELLVQFQDESVVDDSQLPKDRFSAERLKGVDSTLKIQPAELGDSAMYLCASSRDRGFQETQYFGPGTRLLVL.

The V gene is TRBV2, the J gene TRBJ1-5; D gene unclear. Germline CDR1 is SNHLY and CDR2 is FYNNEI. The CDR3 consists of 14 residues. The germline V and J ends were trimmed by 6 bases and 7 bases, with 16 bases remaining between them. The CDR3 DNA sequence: TGTGCCAGCAGCGAGGTGGTTGTCAACCAGCCCCAGCATTTT. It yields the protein CASSEVVVNQPQHF.